One and the same sample provided the 28 T cell receptor beta chains below, sequenced in a study of vaccination and CD4 T cells after COVID-19. These receptors are not linked to any known antigen. An Oncomine TCR Beta short-read assay was used to sequence the DNA from cultured CD4+ T cells. TCRdb re-called the PCR reads through MiXCR, storing one row per CDR3 protein. The table records about 23,000 distinct CDR3 sequences, approximately 64% of them present only once. Noted treatment: approximately 9-day PBMC culture with coronavirus spike peptide pools or control peptides (ViraFEST assay). The starting material was CD4+ T cells from blood, cultured in vitro, obtained after SARS-CoV-2 vaccination. The receptor source for this set is a human donor who received a COVID-19 vaccine.

The chain recombines TRBV19 with TRBJ1-6; TRBD1 matches 10 bases. The germline gives CDR1 LNHDA, CDR2 SQIVND (reference sequence). There are 15 residues in the CDR3. Unmatched junction bases numbered 7, after V lost 5 bases and J lost 9 bases. CDR3 DNA: TGTGCCAGTAGTTCGGGACAGGGGTTAGGTTCACCCCTCCACTTT. This encodes CASSSGQGLGSPLHF.

This clonotype was recorded a few times. The rearrangement joins TRBV20-1 to TRBJ2-7; perhaps TRBD2 as D (7 bases). The CDR3 has 13 amino acids. V was pared by 4 bases and J by 7 bases, with 17 bases between. Per germline, CDR1 DFQATT and CDR2 SNEGSKA (reference sequence). The CDR3 DNA is TGCAGTGCTATCCAGCAACAGGGAGGGGAGCAGTACTTC. This encodes CSAIQQQGGEQYF.

V gene TRBV12-3 or TRBV12-4 combines with J gene TRBJ1-6; tentative D call: TRBD1 (6 bases). The CDR3 length is 19 residues. Trimming removed 7 bases from V and 5 bases from J, with 27 bases in between. For the CDR3, the DNA is TGTGCCAGCACCTTCCGGACAGCAACAATAGGCTTCCATAATTCACCCCTCCACTTT. It encodes CASTFRTATIGFHNSPLHF.

CDR3 sequence: CASSIGGNSYEQYF. In nucleotides, the CDR3 is TGTGCCAGTAGTATAGGGGGAAACAGCTACGAGCAGTACTTC. The J gene is TRBJ2-7, the V gene TRBV19; no clear D gene. Trimming took 1 base from V and 3 from J, leaving 10 bases between them. CDR3 size: 14 residues. The germline gives CDR1 LNHDA, CDR2 SQIVND (reference sequence).

The chain uses TRBV19 and TRBJ1-2, with D perhaps TRBD1 (5 bases). This CDR3 is 15 amino acids long. Between the trimmed V and J ends, which lost 7 bases and 0 bases, there was a span of 15 bases. Germline loops: CDR1 LNHDA, CDR2 SQIVND (reference sequence). The CDR3 here is CASTRTGEPNYGYTF. As DNA, the CDR3 is TGTGCCAGTACCCGAACGGGGGAACCTAACTATGGCTACACCTTC. Combining the CDR3 with reference TRBV19 and TRBJ1-2 gives the whole variable domain DGGITQSPKYLFRKEGQNVTLSCEQNLNHDAMYWYRQDPGQGLRLIYYSQIVNDFQKGDIAEGYSVSREKKESFPLTVTSAQKNPTAFYLCASTRTGEPNYGYTFGSGTRLTVV.

This clonotype was counted only a few times. This chain uses TRBV15 with TRBJ1-4; 9 bases fit TRBD1. The CDR3 has 15 amino acids. V lost 3 bases and J lost 8; bases outside the gene matches: 7. Germline lookup yields CDR1 LNHNV and CDR2 YYDKDF (reference sequence). The CDR3 reads CATSRGQGLGEKLFF. CDR3 sequence (DNA): TGTGCCACCAGCAGGGGACAGGGACTAGGGGAAAAACTGTTTTTT.

The chain employs TRBV20-1 and TRBJ2-5; a weak D match, TRBD2 (6 bases). The CDR3 runs to 15 residues. The V end lost 4 bases, the J end lost 0 bases, and 15 bases lay between the germline ends. The germline CDR1 and CDR2 sequences are DFQATT and SNEGSKA (reference sequence). The CDR3: CSATGDTGDQETQYF. The CDR3 DNA follows: TGCAGTGCTACCGGCGACACGGGGGACCAAGAGACCCAGTACTTC.

This chain links TRBV19 with TRBJ1-1; D is undetermined. The germline gives CDR1 LNHDA, CDR2 SQIVND (reference sequence). V was shortened by 6 bases and J by 3 bases, with 14 bases between the two germline ends. The CDR3 spans 14 residues. The CDR3 nucleotides are TGTGCCAGTAGCAAACAGCTGCGGGACACTGAAGCTTTCTTT. This translates into CASSKQLRDTEAFF. Based on the CDR3 plus reference TRBV19 and TRBJ1-1, the full variable domain is DGGITQSPKYLFRKEGQNVTLSCEQNLNHDAMYWYRQDPGQGLRLIYYSQIVNDFQKGDIAEGYSVSREKKESFPLTVTSAQKNPTAFYLCASSKQLRDTEAFFGQGTRLTVV.

This clonotype was seen only once. This chain links TRBV10-3 with TRBJ2-2; the match to TRBD2 covers 7 bases. Germline V gene lookup returns CDR1 ENHRY and CDR2 SYGVKD. The CDR3 totals 15 residues. V shed 10 bases, J shed 1 base, and the junction held 9 bases outside the gene matches. CDR3 loop: CATGELAVNTGELFF. CDR3 nucleotides: TGTGCCACGGGTGAGCTAGCGGTGAACACCGGGGAGCTGTTTTTT.

J is TRBJ1-3 and V is TRBV20-1; no clear D. Trimming pared 3 bases from V and 4 bases from J, leaving 13 bases between. The germline CDR1 and CDR2 sequences are DFQATT and SNEGSKA (reference sequence). The CDR3 runs to 14 residues. Here the CDR3 reads CSARGPGIGNTIYF. The CDR3 coding sequence is TGCAGTGCTAGGGGCCCGGGAATCGGAAACACCATATATTTT.

The sample holds one count of this clonotype. J is TRBJ2-5 and V is TRBV6-1; D could derive from TRBD1 or TRBD2 (5 bases each). V was clipped by 4 bases and J by 1 base, with 16 bases between them. This CDR3 region has 16 residues. Germline V gene data show CDR1 as MNHNS and CDR2 as SASEGT. The CDR3 DNA is TGTGCCAGCAGTGCCCCGCATTCCGGGGCCCAAGAGACCCAGTACTTC. This translates into CASSAPHSGAQETQYF.

V gene TRBV10-3 combines with J gene TRBJ2-2; D unclear. The V end was cut by 4 bases, the J end by 3 bases, with 6 bases between. Germline CDR1 ENHRY, CDR2 SYGVKD. The CDR3 spans 13 residues. Written as DNA, the CDR3 is TGTGCCATCAGTGGTGGGGACACCGGGGAGCTGTTTTTT. Residues: CAISGGDTGELFF.

This rearrangement joins TRBV6-1 to TRBJ1-1; D is ambiguous. Germline V gene sequence: CDR1 MNHNS, CDR2 SASEGT. This CDR3 comprises 13 residues. The ends were cut back, 3 bases at V and 1 base at J, with 6 bases in the middle. CDR3 sequence reads: CASSDYWNTEAFF. CDR3 bases: TGTGCCAGCAGTGACTATTGGAACACTGAAGCTTTCTTT.

The V call is TRBV23-1, the J call TRBJ1-2; a possible D gene is TRBD1 (6 bases). TRBV23-1 is an ORF; its function is uncertain. V lost 6 bases and J 7 bases, leaving 21 bases between the germline ends. CDR3 size: 15 residues. This CDR3 is CASSEWGAGGGGYTF. The DNA of the CDR3 is TGCGCCAGCAGCGAATGGGGGGCTGGGGGAGGTGGCTACACCTTC.

V is TRBV27 and J is TRBJ1-2; D unclear. CDR3 length equals 15 residues. V was pared by 0 bases and J by 0 bases, with 8 bases between. Germline loops: CDR1 MNHEY, CDR2 SMNVEV (reference sequence). DNA of the CDR3: TGTGCCAGCAGTTTATCGGGATCAGCTAACTATGGCTACACCTTC. This encodes CASSLSGSANYGYTF.

The rearrangement joins TRBV3-1 to TRBJ1-2, with a tentative D call TRBD1 (6 bases). Trimming took off 6 bases at V and 5 bases at J, with 19 bases between the two ends. Germline V gives CDR1 LGHDT, CDR2 YNNKEL (reference sequence). The CDR3 runs to 15 residues. Written as DNA, the CDR3 is TGTGCCAGCAGTGATACAGGGACGGTAGGGTATGGCTACACCTTC. Translating gives CASSDTGTVGYGYTF.

The chain joins TRBV6-1 to TRBJ2-5; TRBD2 might be the D (5 bases). CDR1 is MNHNS, CDR2 SASEGT, per germline. The CDR3 runs to 14 residues. The V gene lost 6 bases and the J gene lost 2 bases, with 13 bases spanning the gap. CDR3 sequence reads: CASSLPGRQETQYF. The CDR3 DNA reads TGTGCCAGCAGCCTTCCGGGAAGGCAAGAGACCCAGTACTTC.

The chain uses TRBV6-1 and TRBJ1-6; 12 nucleotides match TRBD1. This CDR3 is built from 16 residues. Germline CDR1 is MNHNS and CDR2 is SASEGT. The J segment lost 5 bases and the V segment lost 6 bases, leaving 5 bases of the junction unmatched. CDR3 in amino acids: CASSRGTGGNNSPLHF. The CDR3 DNA is TGTGCCAGCAGCAGAGGGACAGGGGGCAATAATTCACCCCTCCACTTT.

The chain uses TRBV30 and TRBJ2-7; the D gene is possibly TRBD1 (5 bases). Germline assignment: CDR1 GTSNPN and CDR2 SVGIG (reference sequence). The ends were cut back, 2 bases at V and 4 bases at J, with 9 bases in the middle. The CDR3 is made up of 12 amino acids. In nucleotides, the CDR3 is TGTGCCTGGAGTTCCTCAGGGTACGAGCAGTACTTC. Translating gives CAWSSSGYEQYF.

The chain recombines TRBV10-3 with TRBJ1-5, with 7 bases matching TRBD1. Losses at the gene ends were 0 bases for V and 4 bases for J; bases not matched to a gene: 3. Per the germline V gene, CDR1 is ENHRY and CDR2 is SYGVKD. The CDR3 has 15 amino acids. CDR3 region: CAISESAGGNQPQHF. The CDR3 DNA is TGTGCCATCAGTGAGTCAGCAGGGGGGAATCAGCCCCAGCATTTT.

The chain links TRBV24-1 to TRBJ1-1; 8 bases are a match to TRBD1. The CDR3 is 13 amino acids. V trimming: 6 bases; J trimming: 10 bases; junction bases outside the gene matches: 9. Germline V gives CDR1 KGHDR, CDR2 SFDVKD. The CDR3 nucleotides are TGTGCCACCAGTTTCACAGGGGGTAGTGGAGCTTTCTTT. Protein: CATSFTGGSGAFF.

This chain links TRBV6-5 with TRBJ2-7, with D possibly being TRBD1 or TRBD2 (5 bases each). Germline CDR1 is MNHEY and CDR2 is SVGAGI. V was cut by 4 bases and J by 1 base, with 14 bases left in between. CDR3 length: 15 amino acids. In DNA, the CDR3 is TGTGCCAGCAGTTCCGCGACCGGGACGTCCTACGAGCAGTACTTC. Amino acid sequence: CASSSATGTSYEQYF.

The J gene is TRBJ2-1, the V gene TRBV7-9; 8 bases map to TRBD2. This CDR3 spans 15 amino acids. V lost 6 bases, J lost 2 bases, and 6 bases stayed unmatched. Per germline, CDR1 SEHNR and CDR2 FQNEAQ (reference sequence). The CDR3 region has the DNA TGTGCCAGCAGACCGGGGGGGCCAACCTACAATGAGCAGTTCTTC. It codes for CASRPGGPTYNEQFF.

The rearrangement links TRBV6-1 to TRBJ2-1; no clear D. Per germline, CDR1 MNHNS and CDR2 SASEGT. CDR3 length: 14 amino acids. V lost 1 base to trimming and J lost 5 bases, with 9 bases between them. This CDR3 reads CASSEEVGNNEQFF. The DNA of the CDR3 is TGTGCCAGCAGTGAAGAAGTAGGGAACAATGAGCAGTTCTTC.

This chain joins TRBV30 and TRBJ1-2; D is uncertain. The length of the CDR3 is 11 residues. Germline V gene lookup returns CDR1 GTSNPN and CDR2 SVGIG (reference sequence). V gave up 6 bases and J gave up 3 bases, with 8 bases separating them. The CDR3 sequence is CACNHYYGYTF. CDR3 DNA sequence: TGTGCCTGTAACCATTACTATGGCTACACCTTC.

The gene calls are TRBV30 and TRBJ1-6, with 8 nucleotides matching TRBD1. The junction had 10 bases not matched to a gene; V was cut back by 0 bases and J by 12 bases. The germline CDR1 and CDR2 sequences are GTSNPN and SVGIG (reference sequence). The CDR3 consists of 15 residues. The CDR3 here is CAWSVRDRLVVPLHF. The CDR3 nucleotides read TGTGCCTGGAGTGTACGGGACAGGCTAGTTGTACCCCTCCACTTT. Full variable domain (outside the CDR3, taken from reference TRBV30 and TRBJ1-6): SQTIHQWPATLVQPVGSPLSLECTVEGTSNPNLYWYRQAAGRGLQLLFYSVGIGQISSEVPQNLSASRPQDRQFILSSKKLLLSDSGFYLCAWSVRDRLVVPLHFGNGTRLTVT.

V usage is TRBV30 and J usage is TRBJ1-2; D might be TRBD1 (5 bases). This CDR3 region has 12 residues. V dropped 3 bases and J dropped 10 bases, with 15 bases sitting between them. CDR1 is GTSNPN and CDR2 is SVGIG in the germline V gene (reference sequence). CDR3 sequence reads: CAWRTRTPSYTF. The CDR3 DNA is TGTGCCTGGAGAACACGGACACCTTCCTACACCTTC. The entire variable domain, with the rest obtained from reference TRBV30 and TRBJ1-2, is as follows: SQTIHQWPATLVQPVGSPLSLECTVEGTSNPNLYWYRQAAGRGLQLLFYSVGIGQISSEVPQNLSASRPQDRQFILSSKKLLLSDSGFYLCAWRTRTPSYTFGSGTRLTVV.

This clonotype has just a few counts. The rearrangement joins TRBV7-2 to TRBJ1-1; no firm D call. Looked up from germline, CDR1 is SGHTA and CDR2 is FQGNSA. This CDR3 is built from 14 residues. With 0 bases removed from V and 3 bases from J, the gap between germline ends came to 8 bases. The CDR3 sequence is CASSLATRDTEAFF. The CDR3 DNA reads TGTGCCAGCAGCTTAGCGACGAGGGACACTGAAGCTTTCTTT.